This note documents a single TCR beta chain sequence. The entry originates in a study of control samples from healthy donors and cancer patients. The assay was immunoSEQ multiplex PCR, and TCRdb's table has in-frame clones only and misses some. In the table there are fewer than 500,000 clones, around nine tenths of which are singletons. The length of the CDR3 is 15 residues. Trimming cost V 5 bases and J 3 bases; bases outside gene matches: 8. Germline assignment: CDR1 SGHTA and CDR2 FQGNSA. The sequence was obtained from a man aged 40-50 years with head and neck cancer. This rearrangement joins TRBV7-2 to TRBJ2-7, with 9 bases that match TRBD2. Sequencing was done on a sample of PBMCs. CDR3 residues: CASSPPVLAGYEQYF. The CDR3 nucleotides read TGTGCCAGCAGCCCTCCCGTACTAGCGGGCTACGAGCAGTACTTC.